The 3 T cell receptor beta chains given below trace back to one sample, sequenced in a study of Graves' ophthalmopathy and Graves' hyperthyroidism. The sequenced template was RNA, covering the TCR beta CDR3 region. First-round RT-PCR with HTBI primers preceded a second-round multiplex PCR. TCRdb used MiXCR to reprocess the multiplex PCR reads, holding one entry per CDR3 protein. Among around 670,000 distinct CDR3 sequences listed, about 44% were seen once. Sequenced material: peripheral blood. The receptors here all came from an adult man with Graves' ophthalmopathy.

The table lists this clonotype with a count of one. This chain uses TRBV7-9 with TRBJ2-5; TRBD2 matches 9 bases. J lost 11 bases, V lost 5 bases, and 15 bases had no gene match. CDR1 is SEHNR and CDR2 is FQNEAQ in the germline V gene (reference sequence). The CDR3 runs 15 residues. The CDR3 DNA is TGTGCCAGCAGCGCTAGCGGGGTGAGCACAGATACGCAGTACTTC. This codes for CASSASGVSTDTQYF.

CDR3 protein: CAISESGTGRTQYF. The CDR3 DNA follows: TGTGCCATCAGTGAGTCAGGGACAGGGCGTACCCAGTACTTC. The chain joins TRBV10-3 to TRBJ2-5, with TRBD1 matching 9 bases. This CDR3 spans 14 amino acids. The trim removed 0 bases at V and 8 bases at J, leaving 4 bases unmatched. CDR1 and CDR2 (germline): ENHRY, SYGVKD.

The rearrangement uses TRBV25-1 and TRBJ2-2, with D possibly matching TRBD2 (6 bases). This CDR3 contains 17 residues. Trimming took 6 bases from V and 0 from J, leaving 17 bases between them. From germline, CDR1 is MGHDK and CDR2 SYGVNS. The CDR3 DNA reads as TGTGCCAGCAGCCACGACCGTGGAGGGACGAACACCGGGGAGCTGTTTTTT. It encodes CASSHDRGGTNTGELFF.